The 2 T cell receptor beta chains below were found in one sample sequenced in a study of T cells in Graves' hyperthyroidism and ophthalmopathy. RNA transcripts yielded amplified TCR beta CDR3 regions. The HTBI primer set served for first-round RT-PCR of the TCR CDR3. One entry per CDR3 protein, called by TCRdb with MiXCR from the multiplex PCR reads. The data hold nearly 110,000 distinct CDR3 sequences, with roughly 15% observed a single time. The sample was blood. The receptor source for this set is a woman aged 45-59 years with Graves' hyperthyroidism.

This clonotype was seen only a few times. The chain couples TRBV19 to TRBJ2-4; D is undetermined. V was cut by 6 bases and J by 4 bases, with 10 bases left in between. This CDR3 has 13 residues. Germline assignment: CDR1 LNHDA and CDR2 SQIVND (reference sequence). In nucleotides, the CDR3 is TGTGCCAGTAGGGAAGGACCTAAAAACATTCAGTACTTC. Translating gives CASREGPKNIQYF. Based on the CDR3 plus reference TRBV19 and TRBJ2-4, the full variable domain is DGGITQSPKYLFRKEGQNVTLSCEQNLNHDAMYWYRQDPGQGLRLIYYSQIVNDFQKGDIAEGYSVSREKKESFPLTVTSAQKNPTAFYLCASREGPKNIQYFGAGTRLSVL.

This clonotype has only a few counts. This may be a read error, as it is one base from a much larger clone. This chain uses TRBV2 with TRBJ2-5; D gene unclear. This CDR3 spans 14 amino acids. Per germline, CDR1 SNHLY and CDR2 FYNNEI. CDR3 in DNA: TGTGCCAGCAGTAAAGGCATAGAACAAGAGACCCGGTACTTC. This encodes CASSKGIEQETRYF.